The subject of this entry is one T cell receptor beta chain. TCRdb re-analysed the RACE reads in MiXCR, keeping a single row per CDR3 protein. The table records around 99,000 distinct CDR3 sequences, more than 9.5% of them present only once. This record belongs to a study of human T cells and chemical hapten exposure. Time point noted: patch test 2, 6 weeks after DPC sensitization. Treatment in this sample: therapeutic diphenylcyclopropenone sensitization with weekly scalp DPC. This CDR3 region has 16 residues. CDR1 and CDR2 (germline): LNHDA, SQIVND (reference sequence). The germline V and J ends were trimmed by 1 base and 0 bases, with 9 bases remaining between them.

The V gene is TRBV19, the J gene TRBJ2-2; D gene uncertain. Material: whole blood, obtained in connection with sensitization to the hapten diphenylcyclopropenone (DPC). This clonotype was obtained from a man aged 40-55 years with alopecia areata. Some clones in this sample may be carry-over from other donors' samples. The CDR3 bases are TGTGCCAGTAGTATAGTCAGGAGAACGAACACCGGGGAGCTGTTTTTT. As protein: CASSIVRRTNTGELFF.